This T cell receptor beta chain comes out of a study of T cell repertoires in cytomegalovirus infection. Findings and caveats of the study: The cumulative frequency of public TCR beta families identified carriers of CMV plus the relevant HLA. There were HLA-C-restricted CMV-specific TCR beta clonotypes dominating the ex vivo response.

Comments on this clonotype: Its antigen is as yet unknown.

The CDR3 totals 17 residues. Germline CDR1 SGHVS, CDR2 FNYEAQ. The V end lost 0 bases, the J end lost 2 bases, and 17 bases lay between the germline ends. A single record per CDR3 protein comes from TCRdb applying MiXCR to the reads. The sample includes just over 450,000 distinct CDR3 sequences, roughly 42% seen only once; the top ten take around 45%. This sequence was found in a human donor in good health (CMV status not recorded). Some clones in this sample may be carry-over from other donors' samples. The chain carries TRBV7-6 and TRBJ2-7; D is possibly TRBD1 (6 bases). The sequencing used cultured PBMCs, collected from culture after CMV antigen stimulation. CDR3 sequence reads: CASSLATGTYLTYEQYF. For the CDR3, the DNA is TGTGCCAGCAGCTTAGCGACCGGGACATATCTCACCTACGAGCAGTACTTC.